This passage covers 27 T cell receptor beta chains from one sample sequenced in a study of cytomegalovirus exposure and HLA in healthy donors. A multiplex PCR was run with 60 Vbeta primers and 13 Jbeta primers. Only in-frame clones appear in the TCRdb table, and some are missing; sequencing was by immunoSEQ multiplex PCR. The sample holds approximately 260,000 clones, 84% seen once. Sequencing input: PBMCs. These receptors all come from a woman between 40 and 55 years old in good health and CMV-seropositive.

The rearrangement links TRBV5-4 to TRBJ1-2; D is undetermined. The CDR3 consists of 14 residues. Trimming stripped 0 bases from V and 4 bases from J, with 10 bases between. CDR1 and CDR2 from the germline V gene are SGHNT and YYREEE (reference sequence). The CDR3 region has the DNA TGTGCCAGCAGCTTGGACCGAGGAGCCTATGGCTACACCTTC. It codes for CASSLDRGAYGYTF.

The rearrangement uses TRBV14 and TRBJ2-2; D unresolved. CDR1 and CDR2 (germline): SGHDN, FVKESK. The CDR3 is 13 amino acids. The V and J ends lost 3 bases and 6 bases respectively, with 8 bases between them. CDR3 DNA: TGTGCCAGCAGCCACCAGGTGCCCGGGGAGCTGTTTTTT. Protein product: CASSHQVPGELFF.

The chain employs TRBV18 and TRBJ2-3, with 7 bases matching TRBD2. The CDR3 is made up of 16 amino acids. Germline CDR1 reads KGHSH; CDR2 reads LQKENI. V trimming: 0 bases; J trimming: 7 bases; junction bases outside the gene matches: 10. CDR3 in DNA: TGTGCCAGCTCACCACCCGGGGCGAGGGAGGGAAATACGCAGTATTTT. It yields the protein CASSPPGAREGNTQYF.

This chain links TRBV15 with TRBJ1-1; TRBD1 agrees at 8 bases. After removal of 0 bases from V and 3 bases from J, the junction contained 9 bases not matched to a gene. The CDR3 runs to 17 residues. Germline CDR1 and CDR2: LNHNV and YYDKDF (reference sequence). The CDR3 sequence: CATSRDWAGGAHTEAFF. The CDR3 bases are TGTGCCACCAGCAGAGATTGGGCAGGGGGCGCCCACACTGAAGCTTTCTTT. The full variable domain, its missing parts supplied by reference TRBV15 and TRBJ1-1, is DAMVIQNPRYQVTQFGKPVTLSCSQTLNHNVMYWYQQKSSQAPKLLFHYYDKDFNNEADTPDNFQSRRPNTSFCFLDIRSPGLGDTAMYLCATSRDWAGGAHTEAFFGQGTRLTVV.

The J gene is TRBJ1-1, the V gene TRBV18; TRBD1 might be the D (6 bases). The germline V gene encodes CDR1 KGHSH and CDR2 LQKENI. CDR3 length: 14 amino acids. Trimming pared 2 bases from V and 1 base from J, leaving 8 bases between. The CDR3 sequence: CASSPGDTNTEAFF. The CDR3 region has the DNA TGTGCCAGCTCACCAGGGGACACGAACACTGAAGCTTTCTTT.

The gene calls are TRBV6-5 and TRBJ1-6; weak D call: TRBD1 (6 bases). Trimming removed 2 bases from V and 10 bases from J, with 12 bases in between. The CDR3 is 14 residues long. Per germline, CDR1 MNHEY and CDR2 SVGAGI. CDR3 bases: TGTGCCAGCAGTTACGAGGGCGGGGGCTCACCCCTCCACTTT. This translates into CASSYEGGGSPLHF.

The chain carries TRBV28 and TRBJ2-7; D gene unclear. Trimming took 5 bases from V and 0 from J, leaving 8 bases between them. This CDR3 has 13 residues. Germline V gene data show CDR1 as MDHEN and CDR2 as SYDVKM. CDR3 amino acids: CASSIPRSYEQYF. In nucleotides, the CDR3 is TGTGCCAGCAGTATCCCCCGCTCCTACGAGCAGTACTTC.

The chain recombines TRBV19 with TRBJ1-1; no definite D call. Germline CDR1 and CDR2: LNHDA and SQIVND (reference sequence). The CDR3 length is 13 residues. V was cut by 7 bases and J by 0 bases, with 9 bases left in between. Written as DNA, the CDR3 is TGTGCCAGTATCCCCCGTCTGAACACTGAAGCTTTCTTT. Amino acids: CASIPRLNTEAFF.

The V and J genes are TRBV2 and TRBJ2-5; TRBD2 agrees at 11 bases. The CDR3 covers 15 residues. Looked up from germline, CDR1 is SNHLY and CDR2 is FYNNEI. V was pared by 7 bases and J by 4 bases, with 8 bases of the junction left unmatched. The CDR3 reads CASNTEGLAGETQYF. The CDR3 DNA reads as TGTGCCAGCAATACGGAAGGACTAGCGGGAGAGACCCAGTACTTC.

The chain has TRBV5-1 and TRBJ2-2, with 12 bases matching TRBD2. Germline V gene lookup returns CDR1 SGHRS and CDR2 YFSETQ. The CDR3 spans 16 residues. J gave up 6 bases and V 0 bases, and 3 bases lay outside the gene matches. In DNA form, the CDR3 reads TGCGCCAGCAGCTTGGCTCTAGCGGGAGGGGCCGGGGAGCTGTTTTTT. It yields the protein CASSLALAGGAGELFF.

This chain connects TRBV5-6 to TRBJ2-7; D gene uncertain. Germline lookup yields CDR1 SGHDT and CDR2 YYEEEE. V was shortened by 1 base and J by 5 bases, with 10 bases between the two germline ends. The CDR3 consists of 13 residues. The CDR3 sequence: CASSLRPPDEQYF. As DNA, the CDR3 is TGTGCCAGCAGCTTGCGCCCTCCGGACGAGCAGTACTTC.

The rearrangement joins TRBV7-9 to TRBJ2-7, with D possibly TRBD1 on 6 matching bases. V was clipped by 4 bases and J by 7 bases, with 8 bases between them. The CDR3 is made up of 11 amino acids. CDR1 is SEHNR, CDR2 FQNEAQ, per germline (reference sequence). The CDR3 sequence is CASSYGQEQYF. CDR3 in DNA: TGTGCCAGCAGCTACGGACAGGAGCAGTACTTC.

About this clone: Different DNA sequences within this sample yield the same CDR3. The chain recombines TRBV9 with TRBJ2-1, with a tentative D call TRBD2 (7 bases). The CDR3 covers 15 residues. CDR1 and CDR2 from the germline V gene are SGDLS and YYNGEE. Trimming removed 2 bases at V and 2 bases at J, with 11 bases between. DNA of the CDR3: TGTGCCAGCAGCGTGGGGGGGGCAACCTACAATGAGCAGTTCTTC. Amino acids: CASSVGGATYNEQFF.

The genes are TRBV11-3 and TRBJ2-2; the D gene is possibly TRBD2 (5 bases). The ends were cut back, 1 base at V and 4 bases at J, with 10 bases in the middle. CDR3 length equals 15 residues. Germline V CDR1 and CDR2: SGHNT, YENEEA. This chain's CDR3 is CASSLGGRGTGELFF. The CDR3 DNA is TGTGCCAGCAGCTTAGGTGGACGGGGCACCGGGGAGCTGTTTTTT.

DNA of the CDR3: TGTGCCACCAAGGGCGGGACTAGCGGGGTTAATGAGCAGTTCTTC. Translated, it gives CATKGGTSGVNEQFF. The chain is built from TRBV6-1 and TRBJ2-1, with 13 bases aligning to TRBD2. The junction had 10 bases not matched to a gene; V was cut back by 10 bases and J by 7 bases. This CDR3 contains 15 residues. The germline V gene has CDR1 MNHNS and CDR2 SASEGT.

The chain has TRBV19 and TRBJ1-1; TRBD1 aligns across 8 bases. This CDR3 contains 16 residues. Germline loops: CDR1 LNHDA, CDR2 SQIVND (reference sequence). Trimming cost V 9 bases and J 7 bases; bases outside gene matches: 19. The CDR3 sequence: CASLGPTRDRNLEAFF. The CDR3 DNA reads TGTGCCAGCCTAGGCCCAACGCGGGACAGGAACCTTGAAGCTTTCTTT.

The rearrangement links TRBV28 to TRBJ2-1; D uncertain. With 3 bases removed from V and 9 bases from J, the gap between germline ends came to 3 bases. This CDR3 is 10 amino acids long. CDR1 is MDHEN, CDR2 SYDVKM, per germline. CDR3 sequence (DNA): TGTGCCAGCAGTTTTAGTGAGCAGTTCTTC. Amino acids: CASSFSEQFF. Filled out from reference TRBV28 and TRBJ2-1, the complete variable domain reads DVKVTQSSRYLVKRTGEKVFLECVQDMDHENMFWYRQDPGLGLRLIYFSYDVKMKEKGDIPEGYSVSREKKERFSLILESASTNQTSMYLCASSFSEQFFGPGTRLTVL.

This clone has a single count. This chain links TRBV6-5 with TRBJ2-3; the match to TRBD2 covers 10 bases. This CDR3 contains 16 residues. Unmatched junction bases numbered 6, after V lost 4 bases and J lost 2 bases. Germline V gene data show CDR1 as MNHEY and CDR2 as SVGAGI. In DNA, the CDR3 is TGTGCCAGCAGTTCCTCGGGACTAGCGTACACAGATACGCAGTATTTT. Its protein is CASSSSGLAYTDTQYF.

The CDR3, as DNA: TGCGCCAGCAGCCTCGGGACTTGGACCTTAGATACGCAGTATTTT. This codes for CASSLGTWTLDTQYF. The V call is TRBV5-1, the J call TRBJ2-3; perhaps TRBD2 as D (6 bases). Germline lookup yields CDR1 SGHRS and CDR2 YFSETQ. Deletions cut 4 bases from V and 5 bases from J, with 17 bases between. The length of the CDR3 is 15 residues.

This clone was counted a single time. This chain uses TRBV5-6 with TRBJ2-7; 13 bases align to TRBD2. Looked up from germline, CDR1 is SGHDT and CDR2 is YYEEEE. CDR3 length: 17 amino acids. The J segment lost 0 bases and the V segment lost 1 base, leaving 4 bases of the junction unmatched. CDR3 residues: CASSLRGLAGNSYEQYF. CDR3 coding DNA: TGTGCCAGCAGCTTGAGGGGACTAGCGGGAAACTCCTACGAGCAGTACTTC.

This chain uses TRBV5-1 with TRBJ2-5; 9 nucleotides align to TRBD1. CDR3 length: 15 amino acids. Germline-derived CDR1 and CDR2 are SGHRS and YFSETQ. J gave up 3 bases and V 3 bases, and 6 bases lay outside the gene matches. The CDR3 region has the DNA TGCGCCAGCAGCTGGGGGGACAGGGTGGAAGAGACCCAGTACTTC. This encodes CASSWGDRVEETQYF.

This clone was found a few times. V usage is TRBV5-4 and J usage is TRBJ2-1; 14 bases align to TRBD2. Germline assignment: CDR1 SGHNT and CDR2 YYREEE (reference sequence). V lost 4 bases, J lost 8 bases, and 2 bases stayed unmatched. The CDR3 sequence is 14 residues long. The CDR3 DNA reads as TGTGCCAGCAGCCCGGGACTAGCGGGAGATGAGCAGTTCTTC. It specifies CASSPGLAGDEQFF.

V and J are TRBV6-6 and TRBJ1-1; D gene ambiguous. Germline V lookup: CDR1 MNHNY, CDR2 SVGAGI (reference sequence). The CDR3 is 15 residues long. The V gene lost 7 bases and the J gene lost 4 bases, with 19 bases spanning the gap. In DNA, the CDR3 is TGTGCCAGCACCCGTCTAGGAGGCTTGGGCACTGAAGCTTTCTTT. This sequence encodes CASTRLGGLGTEAFF.

V usage is TRBV9 and J usage is TRBJ1-2; possibly TRBD1 for D (5 bases). Trimming removed 0 bases from V and 8 bases from J, with 14 bases in between. Germline CDR1 SGDLS, CDR2 YYNGEE. This CDR3 spans 14 amino acids. The CDR3 protein is CASSVALGGGGYTF. As DNA, the CDR3 is TGTGCCAGCAGCGTAGCTTTGGGGGGGGGAGGCTACACCTTC.

CDR3 DNA: TGTGCCAGTAGTGCGGACAGTTCGCCGCAGCCCCAGCATTTT. This gives the protein CASSADSSPQPQHF. The chain uses TRBV19 and TRBJ1-5; tentatively, D is TRBD1 (6 bases). This CDR3 spans 14 amino acids. Trimming removed 5 bases from V and 7 bases from J, with 15 bases in between. Germline loops: CDR1 LNHDA, CDR2 SQIVND (reference sequence).

The chain carries TRBV29-1 and TRBJ2-1, with 11 nucleotides matching TRBD1. The CDR3 runs to 14 residues. Germline V gene lookup returns CDR1 SQVTM and CDR2 ANQGSEA. Trimming removed 8 bases from V and 3 bases from J; junction bases left unmatched: 6. The CDR3 region has the DNA TGCAGCCATCGGGGGACAGGGGGCTACAATGAGCAGTTCTTC. The encoded protein is CSHRGTGGYNEQFF.

This clone was seen only a few times. This chain connects TRBV30 to TRBJ2-6; 10 positions agree with TRBD2. Germline CDR1 is GTSNPN and CDR2 is SVGIG (reference sequence). CDR3 size: 19 residues. After removal of 0 bases from V and 0 bases from J, the junction contained 8 bases not matched to a gene. CDR3 amino acids: CAWSVIKAGGFSGANVLTF. The CDR3 region has the DNA TGTGCCTGGAGTGTTATTAAAGCGGGAGGGTTCTCTGGGGCCAACGTCCTGACTTTC. The full variable domain, in which reference TRBV30 and TRBJ2-6 provide the parts outside the CDR3, is SQTIHQWPATLVQPVGSPLSLECTVEGTSNPNLYWYRQAAGRGLQLLFYSVGIGQISSEVPQNLSASRPQDRQFILSSKKLLLSDSGFYLCAWSVIKAGGFSGANVLTFGAGSRLTVL.